The TCR beta chain described here comes from a study of blood T cell repertoires in COVID-19. Study at large: The United States, Italy and Spain provided the acute and convalescent COVID-19 samples. Nucleic acid was either cDNA or gDNA, and it came from T cells, B-cell-depleted T cells, or PBMCs.

The V and J ends lost 6 bases and 6 bases respectively, with 21 bases between them. CDR1 is GTSNPN, CDR2 SVGIG, per germline (reference sequence). The CDR3 sequence is 14 residues long. Some clones are missing from TCRdb's copy, which holds only in-frame ones; the method was immunoSEQ multiplex PCR. The repertoire holds about 73,000 clones, with about four fifths as singletons. This clone was counted once. This clonotype originated in a woman between 70 and 85 years old with acute or convalescent COVID-19. V is TRBV30 and J is TRBJ2-7; possible D gene TRBD2, 6 bases. Material for sequencing was peripheral blood. CDR3 nucleotides: TGTGCCTGCCCCCCCGCGACGGGGAGGTGCGAGCAGTACTTC. This encodes CACPPATGRCEQYF.